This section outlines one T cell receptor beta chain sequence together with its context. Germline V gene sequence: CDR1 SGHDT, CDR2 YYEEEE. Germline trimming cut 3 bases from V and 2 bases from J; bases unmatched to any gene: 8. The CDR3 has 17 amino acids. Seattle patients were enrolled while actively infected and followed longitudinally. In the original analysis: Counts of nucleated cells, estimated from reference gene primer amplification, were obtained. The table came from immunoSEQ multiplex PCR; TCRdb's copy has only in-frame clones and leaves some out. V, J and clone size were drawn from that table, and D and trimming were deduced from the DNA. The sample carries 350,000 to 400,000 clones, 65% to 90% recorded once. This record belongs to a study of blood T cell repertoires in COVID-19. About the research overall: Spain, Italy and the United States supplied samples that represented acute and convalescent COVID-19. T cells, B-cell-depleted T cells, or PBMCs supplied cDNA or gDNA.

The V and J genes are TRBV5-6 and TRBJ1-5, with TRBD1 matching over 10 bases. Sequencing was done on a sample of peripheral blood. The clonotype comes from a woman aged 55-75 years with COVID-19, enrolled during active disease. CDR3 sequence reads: CASSSRGQGGGNQPQHF. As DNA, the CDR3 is TGTGCCAGCAGCTCAAGAGGACAGGGGGGAGGCAATCAGCCCCAGCATTTT. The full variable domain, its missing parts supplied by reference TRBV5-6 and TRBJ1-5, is DAGVTQSPTHLIKTRGQQVTLRCSPKSGHDTVSWYQQALGQGPQFIFQYYEEEERQRGNFPDRFSGHQFPNYSSELNVNALLLGDSALYLCASSSRGQGGGNQPQHFGDGTRLSIL.